These 4 T cell receptor beta chains were sequenced from one sample in a study of blood T cell repertoires in COVID-19. Only in-frame clones appear in the TCRdb table, and some are missing; sequencing was by immunoSEQ multiplex PCR. The sample holds approximately 97,000 clones; around nine tenths are singletons and the top ten take 2.1%. The sequenced material came from peripheral blood. All receptors come from a man over 45 with COVID-19, enrolled during active disease.

This clone was observed a few times. This rearrangement joins TRBV7-2 to TRBJ2-3; a possible D gene is TRBD1 (6 bases). Looked up from germline, CDR1 is SGHTA and CDR2 is FQGNSA. The CDR3 loop spans 13 amino acids. With 5 bases removed from V and 10 bases from J, the gap between germline ends came to 16 bases. The CDR3 nucleotides read TGTGCCAGCAGCGCAAACAGGGAACAGCCGCAGTATTTT. Translation gives CASSANREQPQYF.

The gene calls are TRBV5-1 and TRBJ1-6; TRBD1 is a possible D gene (6 bases). Germline V gives CDR1 SGHRS, CDR2 YFSETQ. The CDR3 spans 16 residues. V shed 0 bases and J shed 7 bases, with 14 bases lying between them. The CDR3, as DNA: TGCGCCAGCAGCTTGGATTTCCGACAGGAAAATTCACCCCTCCACTTT. Translation gives CASSLDFRQENSPLHF.

The chain combines TRBV19 with TRBJ1-1, with D possibly being TRBD1 (6 bases). Looked up from germline, CDR1 is LNHDA and CDR2 is SQIVND (reference sequence). The CDR3 consists of 14 residues. V dropped 0 bases and J dropped 4 bases, with 9 bases sitting between them. The CDR3 loop reads CASSIERQATEAFF. CDR3 sequence (DNA): TGTGCCAGTAGTATAGAAAGACAGGCCACTGAAGCTTTCTTT.

The V and J genes are TRBV11-2 and TRBJ1-4, with D tentatively TRBD1 (6 bases). CDR1 and CDR2 from the germline V gene are SGHAT and FQNNGV. V gave up 0 bases and J gave up 7 bases, with 15 bases separating them. CDR3 length: 16 residues. DNA for the CDR3: TGTGCCAGCAGCTTAGAAGGGGGGGCAGTAAGTGAAAAACTGTTTTTT. Translating gives CASSLEGGAVSEKLFF.